The rows below give T cell receptor beta chains drawn from one sample of a study of OX40 agonist ivuxolimab in advanced cancers. The data were produced by immunoSEQ multiplex PCR, yet TCRdb's version contains in-frame clones alone and is incomplete. The data contain nearly 25,000 clones, approximately 91% of them singletons. The sample was CD4+ or CD8+ T cells sorted from blood, taken in a trial of the OX40 agonist ivuxolimab. The receptors were sampled from an adult with an advanced solid tumor such as melanoma, head and neck, liver or kidney cancer. Both conserved end residues are part of each CDR3. A D gene is named only where the DNA matches it firmly. Clone size is given for some rows only: seen once, a few or many times, or a class if the clone is expanded.

>NA|NA|TRBJ2-1|TRBV6-1
CASSEAGGTYNEQFF
TGTGCCAGCAGTGAAGCGGGAGGAACCTACAATGAGCAGTTCTTC
>NA|NA|TRBJ1-5|TRBV28
CASSGNRDQPQHF
TGTGCCAGCAGCGGAAACCGAGATCAGCCCCAGCATTTT
>NA|TRBD2|TRBJ2-4|TRBV19
CASSMAGTRWAGVNIQYF
TGTGCCAGTAGTATGGCAGGGACCAGGTGGGCGGGAGTGAACATTCAGTACTTC
>once|NA|TRBJ1-4|TRBV6-5
CASSYSQGRGEKLFF
TGTGCCAGCAGTTACTCTCAGGGAAGGGGTGAAAAACTGTTTTTT
>NA|NA|TRBJ1-2|TRBV6-5
CASSFDRKIHGYTF
TGTGCCAGCAGTTTCGACAGAAAGATTCATGGCTACACCTTC
>NA|NA|TRBJ1-6|TRBV5-1
CASSLAVSGSPLHF
TGCGCCAGCAGCTTGGCCGTTTCGGGGTCACCCCTCCACTTT
>NA|NA|TRBJ2-7|TRBV7-6
CASSLGGTGSYEQYF
TGTGCCAGCAGCTTAGGGGGCACCGGTTCCTACGAGCAGTACTTC
>NA|NA|TRBJ2-3|TRBV6-6
CASRFPGTDTQYF
TGTGCCAGCAGATTCCCGGGCACAGATACGCAGTATTTT
>NA|TRBD2|TRBJ2-7|TRBV12-5
CASGLAGLAGQYVQYF
TGTGCTAGTGGTTTGGCAGGACTAGCGGGGCAGTATGTGCAGTACTTC
>NA|TRBD1|TRBJ2-3|TRBV9
CASTGQGATDTQYF
TGTGCCAGCACCGGACAGGGGGCGACAGATACGCAGTATTTT
>NA|TRBD2|TRBJ2-3|TRBV7-2
CASSPGLASDTQYF
TGTGCCAGCAGCCCCGGACTAGCCTCAGATACGCAGTATTTT
>few|NA|TRBJ2-7|TRBV27
CASSLSPGPGHEQYF
TGTGCCAGCAGTTTATCCCCAGGCCCAGGCCACGAGCAGTACTTC
>NA|NA|TRBJ1-3|TRBV6-1
CASSGVLELSGNTIYF
TGTGCCAGCAGTGGGGTATTGGAACTCTCTGGAAACACCATATATTTT
>NA|NA|TRBJ1-1|TRBV27
CASSRFFQEGYTEAFF
TGTGCCAGCAGTCGCTTCTTCCAGGAAGGGTACACTGAAGCTTTCTTT
>NA|NA|TRBJ2-1|TRBV5-1
CASSPGASLLRGNEQFF
TGCGCCAGCAGCCCCGGGGCTAGTTTATTGCGGGGCAATGAGCAGTTCTTC
>NA|NA|TRBJ2-2|TRBV7-7
CASRPDIYTGELFF
TGTGCTAGCAGACCGGACATTTACACCGGGGAGCTGTTTTTT
>NA|NA|TRBJ1-3|TRBV18
CASSPPSQGGTIYF
TGTGCCAGCTCACCCCCGAGCCAGGGAGGCACCATATATTTT
>NA|NA|TRBJ2-2|TRBV5-1
CASSLVANTGELFF
TGCGCCAGCAGCTTGGTGGCCAACACCGGGGAGCTGTTTTTT
>NA|NA|TRBJ1-1|TRBV29-1
CSVEGAGFAEAFF
TGCAGCGTTGAAGGAGCAGGGTTCGCTGAAGCTTTCTTT
>NA|NA|TRBJ2-5|TRBV28
CASSFQGFDETQYF
TGTGCCAGCAGTTTCCAAGGTTTTGACGAGACCCAGTACTTC
>NA|NA|TRBJ2-3|TRBV27
CASSRRDPFGDTQYF
TGTGCCAGCAGTCGCCGGGACCCCTTTGGGGATACGCAGTATTTT
>NA|NA|TRBJ2-7|TRBV27
CASRGVRADSYEQYF
TGTGCCAGCAGGGGGGTGAGGGCAGATTCCTACGAGCAGTACTTC
>once|NA|TRBJ2-3|TRBV11-2
CASSSSPQFRDTQYF
TGTGCCAGCAGCTCATCCCCCCAATTTAGAGATACGCAGTATTTT
>NA|TRBD2|TRBJ2-3|TRBV4-2
CASSQRERDTQYF
TGTGCCAGCAGTCAGCGGGAGCGCGATACGCAGTATTTT
>NA|NA|TRBJ1-2|TRBV4-3
CASSQGGRDGYTF
TGCGCCAGCAGCCAAGGGGGAAGGGATGGCTACACCTTC
>NA|TRBD1|TRBJ2-7|TRBV5-1
CASSRGQVNEQYF
TGCGCCAGCAGCCGTGGACAGGTTAACGAGCAGTACTTC
>NA|TRBD1|TRBJ1-2|TRBV5-4
CASSRTGWGANYGYTF
TGTGCCAGCAGCAGGACAGGGTGGGGAGCTAACTATGGCTACACCTTC
>NA|TRBD1|TRBJ1-4|TRBV7-9
CATSTGQGNEKLFF
TGTGCCACCTCCACGGGACAGGGTAATGAAAAACTGTTTTTT
>NA|NA|TRBJ2-1|TRBV25-1
CASSAERGWYNNEQFF
TGTGCCAGCAGCGCCGAGAGGGGGTGGTACAACAATGAGCAGTTCTTC
>NA|NA|TRBJ2-5|TRBV27
CASSFLQETQYF
TGTGCCAGCAGTTTTCTCCAAGAGACCCAGTACTTC
>NA|NA|TRBJ2-3|TRBV9
CASSRSGPWDTQYF
TGTGCCAGCTCCCGAAGCGGGCCGTGGGATACGCAGTATTTT
>NA|NA|TRBJ2-1|TRBV7-8
CASSLGQGYNEQFF
TGTGCCAGCAGCTTAGGGCAGGGGTACAATGAGCAGTTCTTC
>NA|TRBD1|TRBJ2-7|TRBV11-3
CASSPRDRAATYEQYF
TGTGCCAGCAGCCCCCGCGACAGGGCTGCCACCTACGAGCAGTACTTC
>NA|NA|TRBJ2-3|TRBV23-1
CASSTFPGHQSTDTQYF
TGCGCCAGCAGTACCTTCCCGGGACATCAAAGCACAGATACGCAGTATTTT
>NA|TRBD1|TRBJ2-7|TRBV13
CASSSPGQGDYEQYF
TGTGCCAGCAGTTCACCGGGACAGGGAGATTACGAGCAGTACTTC
>NA|NA|TRBJ2-2|TRBV6-6
CASSQGIGDGELFF
TGTGCCAGCAGCCAGGGAATAGGAGACGGGGAGCTGTTTTTT
>NA|NA|TRBJ1-5|TRBV29-1
CSAKGDFNQPQHF
TGCAGCGCCAAAGGGGACTTTAATCAGCCCCAGCATTTT
>NA|NA|TRBJ2-7|TRBV6-1
CASSDRGAYEQYF
TGTGCCAGCAGTGACAGGGGAGCCTACGAGCAGTACTTC
>NA|TRBD1|TRBJ2-5|TRBV11-3
CASSFGQGAKETQYF
TGTGCCAGCAGCTTTGGACAGGGGGCTAAAGAGACCCAGTACTTC
>NA|NA|TRBJ2-1|TRBV4-2
CASSQERGTSYNEQFF
TGTGCCAGCAGCCAAGAGAGGGGAACTTCCTACAATGAGCAGTTCTTC
>once|NA|TRBJ2-2|TRBV11-2
CASRRHDDAGELFF
TGTGCCAGCAGACGTCACGATGACGCCGGGGAGCTGTTTTTT
>NA|NA|TRBJ2-1|TRBV7-3
CASSSYYNEQFF
TGTGCCAGCAGCTCCTATTACAATGAGCAGTTCTTC
>NA|TRBD2|TRBJ2-3|TRBV6-1
CASNGYGGGTDTQYF
TGTGCCAGCAATGGGTACGGGGGGGGGACAGATACGCAGTATTTT
>NA|NA|TRBJ1-1|TRBV11-2
CASSFGRGGYLADAFF
TGTGCCAGCAGCTTCGGACGGGGCGGCTACCTAGCGGATGCTTTCTTT
>once|TRBD2|TRBJ2-7|TRBV5-6
CASSPRGSGSYEQYF
TGTGCCAGCAGCCCCAGGGGTAGCGGGAGTTACGAGCAGTACTTC
>NA|TRBD1|TRBJ1-2|TRBV11-3
CASSPGGAAGGYTF
TGTGCCAGCAGCCCAGGGGGCGCCGCCGGTGGCTACACCTTC
>NA|NA|TRBJ2-7|TRBV4-1
CASSQEGRTFDEQYF
TGCGCCAGCAGCCAAGAGGGCAGGACCTTCGACGAGCAGTACTTC
>few|TRBD1|TRBJ1-2|TRBV6-1
CASTYGQGYNGYTF
TGTGCCAGCACCTACGGACAGGGGTATAATGGCTACACCTTC
>NA|NA|TRBJ2-3|TRBV6-1
CASSPPGLDTDTQYF
TGTGCCAGCAGCCCCCCCGGATTGGACACAGATACGCAGTATTTT
>NA|NA|TRBJ2-7|TRBV7-8
CASSLHQLISYEQYF
TGTGCCAGCAGCCTACACCAGTTGATCTCCTACGAGCAGTACTTC
>NA|TRBD1|TRBJ1-5|TRBV6-6
CASRRRDSPNQPQHF
TGTGCCAGCAGACGCCGGGACAGCCCCAATCAGCCCCAGCATTTT
>NA|NA|TRBJ2-7|TRBV6-5
CASSWIQGSGEQYF
TGTGCCAGCAGTTGGATACAGGGATCGGGTGAGCAGTACTTC